This entry lists 27 T cell receptor beta chains sequenced from one sample in a study of Ad26.COV2.S vaccination and SARS-CoV-2 variants. Only in-frame clones appear in the TCRdb table, and some are missing; sequencing was by immunoSEQ multiplex PCR. The repertoire holds 120,000 to 150,000 clones, 75% to 90% seen once, with approximately 5.1% in the top ten. Source: peripheral blood, taken after recovery from COVID-19. The receptor source for this set is a human donor who had recovered from COVID-19.

The V call is TRBV18, the J call TRBJ2-3, with unresolved D. CDR3 length equals 16 residues. Germline V gene lookup returns CDR1 KGHSH and CDR2 LQKENI. The V end lost 0 bases, the J end lost 7 bases, and 17 bases lay between the germline ends. CDR3 nucleotides: TGTGCCAGCTCACCACCCTTTCGCGAGATGAGACATACGCAGTATTTT. Translated, it gives CASSPPFREMRHTQYF.

The rearrangement links TRBV5-1 to TRBJ2-2; 13 bases align to TRBD2. The CDR3 loop spans 18 amino acids. The germline gives CDR1 SGHRS, CDR2 YFSETQ. Losses at the gene ends were 4 bases for V and 0 bases for J; bases not matched to a gene: 6. The CDR3: CASSPTSGGSANTGELFF. Here the CDR3 DNA reads TGCGCCAGCAGCCCGACTAGCGGGGGGTCCGCGAACACCGGGGAGCTGTTTTTT.

The rearrangement joins TRBV7-2 to TRBJ2-5; D is perhaps TRBD1 or TRBD2 (6 bases each). Trimming pared 2 bases from V and 4 bases from J, leaving 14 bases between. This CDR3 is 15 amino acids long. CDR1 SGHTA and CDR2 FQGNSA come from the germline V gene. As DNA, the CDR3 is TGTGCCAGCAGCTTATCGGGGGCCTTTATAGAGACCCAGTACTTC. It yields the protein CASSLSGAFIETQYF.

The rearrangement uses TRBV5-6 and TRBJ1-6, with 7 bases that match TRBD1. Looked up from germline, CDR1 is SGHDT and CDR2 is YYEEEE. The ends lost 3 bases at V and 0 bases at J; junction bases unmatched: 9. This CDR3 has 18 amino acids. The CDR3 reads CASSWDSLNSSYNSPLHF. CDR3 DNA: TGTGCCAGCAGCTGGGACAGCCTAAACAGCTCCTATAATTCACCCCTCCACTTT.

The CDR3 spells CASSPTTGYNSPLHF. In DNA, the CDR3 is TGTGCCAGCAGCCCGACGACAGGCTATAATTCACCCCTCCACTTT. The chain recombines TRBV5-5 with TRBJ1-6, with D possibly matching TRBD1 (6 bases). CDR1 and CDR2 from the germline V gene are SGHKS and YYEKEE (reference sequence). This CDR3 is 15 amino acids long. V lost 4 bases and J lost 3, with 11 bases in between.

The rearrangement joins TRBV6-5 to TRBJ2-5, with D perhaps matching TRBD1 or TRBD2 (6 bases each). CDR1 and CDR2 (germline): MNHEY, SVGAGI. The CDR3 loop spans 15 amino acids. Deletions cut 2 bases from V and 2 bases from J, with 12 bases between. DNA of the CDR3: TGTGCCAGCAGTTACGGGGCGGGACAACAAGAGACCCAGTACTTC. Translated: CASSYGAGQQETQYF.

The chain combines TRBV27 with TRBJ2-5, with 8 bases identical to TRBD2. J lost 5 bases, V lost 6 bases, and 11 bases had no gene match. CDR1 is MNHEY, CDR2 SMNVEV, per germline (reference sequence). The CDR3 sequence is 15 residues long. CDR3 DNA: TGTGCCAGCAGAGCCAGCGGGGGTAGGGGGGAGACCCAGTACTTC. Translated: CASRASGGRGETQYF.

The V and J genes are TRBV7-2 and TRBJ2-3; 12 bases agree with TRBD2. The CDR3 runs 15 residues. The germline V gene has CDR1 SGHTA and CDR2 FQGNSA. V gave up 3 bases and J gave up 10 bases; unmatched junction bases: 8. The CDR3 loop reads CASSFGLAGQSSQYF. The CDR3 region has the DNA TGTGCCAGCAGCTTTGGACTAGCGGGGCAGTCTTCGCAGTATTTT.

The chain has TRBV4-1 and TRBJ1-5; D remains unclear. V was shortened by 4 bases and J by 4 bases, with 14 bases between the two germline ends. CDR1 is MGHRA and CDR2 is YSYEKL in the germline V gene. The CDR3 is 15 amino acids. The CDR3: CASSPAPSGNQPQHF. In nucleotides, the CDR3 is TGCGCCAGCAGCCCTGCCCCTAGCGGAAATCAGCCCCAGCATTTT.

The chain has TRBV9 and TRBJ1-1; possibly TRBD1 for D (6 bases). V was clipped by 3 bases and J by 0 bases, with 9 bases between them. CDR3 length equals 14 residues. Germline loops: CDR1 SGDLS, CDR2 YYNGEE. The DNA for the CDR3 is TGTGCCAGCAGCGGTACAGGGATGAACACTGAAGCTTTCTTT. Amino acid sequence: CASSGTGMNTEAFF.

Here the CDR3 DNA reads TGTGCCAGCAGTCACAAGAACCGCTCAGGGTTCTCCTACGAGCAGTACTTC. This codes for CASSHKNRSGFSYEQYF. The chain links TRBV6-2 or TRBV6-3 to TRBJ2-7, with D possibly TRBD1 on 5 matching bases. V lost 5 bases to trimming and J lost 0 bases, with 20 bases between them. This CDR3 has 17 amino acids. Germline V CDR1 and CDR2: MNHEY, SVGEGT.

Only a few counts were recorded for this clone. Other nucleotide sequences in the sample specify the same CDR3. The V call is TRBV9, the J call TRBJ2-3; maybe TRBD1 (5 bases). Germline V gene data show CDR1 as SGDLS and CDR2 as YYNGEE. Trimming shortened V by 4 bases and J by 0 bases, and 9 bases separated the two germline ends. This CDR3 region has 14 residues. CDR3: CASSPRVSTDTQYF. DNA of the CDR3: TGTGCCAGCAGCCCCAGGGTTAGCACAGATACGCAGTATTTT.

J is TRBJ2-1 and V is TRBV5-6, with D perhaps matching TRBD1 (6 bases). V was shortened by 1 base and J by 6 bases, with 11 bases between the two germline ends. Germline V gene sequence: CDR1 SGHDT, CDR2 YYEEEE. This CDR3 has 14 residues. CDR3 region: CASSLLGQANEQFF. CDR3 in DNA: TGTGCCAGCAGCTTGCTGGGACAAGCCAATGAGCAGTTCTTC.

The J gene is TRBJ2-2, the V gene TRBV5-4; 13 bases are a match to TRBD2. V dropped 5 bases and J dropped 2; count of bases not matched to a gene: 6. Germline values: CDR1 SGHNT, CDR2 YYREEE (reference sequence). This CDR3 contains 17 residues. CDR3 in amino acids: CASRITSGGANTGELFF. The CDR3 DNA reads TGTGCCAGCAGAATAACTAGCGGGGGGGCTAACACCGGGGAGCTGTTTTTT.

J is TRBJ1-2 and V is TRBV27, with 11 bases identical to TRBD1. J was trimmed by 4 bases and V by 3 bases; bases with no gene match: 4. The CDR3 contains 15 residues. Germline CDR1 MNHEY, CDR2 SMNVEV (reference sequence). CDR3 bases: TGTGCCAGCAGTTTCAGGACAGGGGGCGGCTATGGCTACACCTTC. This sequence encodes CASSFRTGGGYGYTF.

The chain combines TRBV21-1 with TRBJ2-4. TRBV21-1 corresponds to a pseudogene. This CDR3 has 14 residues. In nucleotides, the CDR3 is TGTGCCAGCAGCGAGGACGTAGCCAAAAACATTCAGTACTTC. Protein sequence: CASSEDVAKNIQYF.

The chain is built from TRBV28 and TRBJ2-7; no reliable D call. Germline lookup yields CDR1 MDHEN and CDR2 SYDVKM. V was clipped by 5 bases and J by 4 bases, with 9 bases between them. The CDR3 is 12 residues long. Here the CDR3 DNA reads TGTGCCAGCAGTCCGGTCGGGTACGAGCAGTACTTC. Its protein is CASSPVGYEQYF.

The chain recombines TRBV5-6 with TRBJ2-6, with a weak D call TRBD1 (6 bases). Trimming left V 4 bases short and J 0 bases short, with 14 bases between. The CDR3 totals 17 residues. The germline V gene encodes CDR1 SGHDT and CDR2 YYEEEE. CDR3 residues: CASSRYRDNSGANVLTF. Here the CDR3 DNA reads TGTGCCAGCAGCCGTTACAGGGATAACTCTGGGGCCAACGTCCTGACTTTC.

This chain links TRBV5-1 with TRBJ2-7, with 7 bases lining up with TRBD2. V lost 3 bases to trimming and J lost 3 bases; unmatched junction nucleotides: 3. Looked up from germline, CDR1 is SGHRS and CDR2 is YFSETQ. This CDR3 is built from 13 residues. The CDR3 sequence: CASSSSGDYEQYF. CDR3 bases: TGCGCCAGCAGCTCAAGCGGGGACTACGAGCAGTACTTC.

The CDR3 reads CASTGAANPGEKLFF. The DNA of the CDR3 is TGTGCCAGCACCGGGGCAGCCAATCCTGGGGAAAAACTGTTTTTT. The chain uses TRBV28 and TRBJ1-4; TRBD1 is a possible D gene (5 bases). Germline V CDR1 and CDR2: MDHEN, SYDVKM. The CDR3 covers 15 residues. The V end lost 7 bases, the J end lost 8 bases, and 20 bases lay between the germline ends.

The table lists this clone with a count of one. The V and J genes are TRBV2 and TRBJ1-6; the D is unclear. The germline V and J ends were trimmed by 3 bases and 10 bases, with 13 bases remaining between them. Per the germline V gene, CDR1 is SNHLY and CDR2 is FYNNEI. This CDR3 is 14 amino acids long. The CDR3 DNA reads as TGTGCCAGCAGTGACGTGCTGCCTACCTCACCCCTCCACTTT. It encodes CASSDVLPTSPLHF.

This clone was recorded once. The gene calls are TRBV28 and TRBJ1-2, with no clear D. The length of the CDR3 is 13 residues. Trimming removed 6 bases at V and 3 bases at J, with 11 bases between. Germline CDR1 is MDHEN and CDR2 is SYDVKM. The CDR3 bases are TGTGCCAGCAGCCCCCCCAGCCACTATGGCTACACCTTC. Its protein is CASSPPSHYGYTF.

This clone was picked up a small number of times. The chain employs TRBV30 and TRBJ2-7, with D possibly TRBD2 on 5 matching bases. Germline assignment: CDR1 GTSNPN and CDR2 SVGIG (reference sequence). Deletions cut 5 bases from V and 5 bases from J, with 16 bases between. The CDR3 sequence is 13 residues long. CDR3 region: CAWAQSGGHEQYF. CDR3 in DNA: TGTGCCTGGGCCCAGAGCGGCGGCCACGAGCAGTACTTC.

The chain combines TRBV7-9 with TRBJ1-2, with TRBD1 matching 9 bases. Germline lookup yields CDR1 SEHNR and CDR2 FQNEAQ (reference sequence). The ends lost 10 bases at V and 3 bases at J; junction bases unmatched: 6. This CDR3 region has 13 residues. The CDR3 sequence is CAIRDRVDYGYTF. The CDR3 DNA sequence: TGTGCCATCCGGGACAGGGTCGACTATGGCTACACCTTC.

The chain employs TRBV6-5 and TRBJ1-5; D not certain. V was shortened by 0 bases and J by 8 bases, with 8 bases between the two germline ends. This CDR3 region has 13 residues. Germline CDR1 reads MNHEY; CDR2 reads SVGAGI. In DNA form, the CDR3 reads TGTGCCAGCAGTTACTCGGCGGCGAAGCCCCAGCATTTT. This sequence encodes CASSYSAAKPQHF.

The rearrangement links TRBV19 to TRBJ2-1; no clear D. Germline CDR1 and CDR2: LNHDA and SQIVND (reference sequence). The CDR3 has 13 residues. Trimming pared 3 bases from V and 7 bases from J, leaving 10 bases between. CDR3 bases: TGTGCCAGTAGTATCTCCGGTCGGAATGAGCAGTTCTTC. Translating gives CASSISGRNEQFF.

This chain joins TRBV19 and TRBJ1-5; D may be TRBD1 (5 bases). The CDR3 contains 17 residues. Trimming took off 4 bases at V and 5 bases at J, with 21 bases between the two ends. The germline V gene encodes CDR1 LNHDA and CDR2 SQIVND (reference sequence). CDR3 loop: CASSTGGARNRDQPQHF. CDR3 coding DNA: TGTGCCAGTAGTACGGGGGGTGCAAGGAATAGAGATCAGCCCCAGCATTTT.